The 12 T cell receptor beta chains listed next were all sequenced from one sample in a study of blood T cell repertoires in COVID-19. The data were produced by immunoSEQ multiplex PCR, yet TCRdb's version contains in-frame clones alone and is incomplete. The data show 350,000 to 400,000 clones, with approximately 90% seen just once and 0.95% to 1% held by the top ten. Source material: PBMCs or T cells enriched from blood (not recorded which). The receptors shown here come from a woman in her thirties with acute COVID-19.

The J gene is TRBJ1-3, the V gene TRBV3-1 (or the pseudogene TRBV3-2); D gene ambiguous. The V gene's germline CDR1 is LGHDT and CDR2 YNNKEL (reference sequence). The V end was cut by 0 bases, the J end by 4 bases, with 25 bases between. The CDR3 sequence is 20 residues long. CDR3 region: CASSQDPAPRRVYSGNTIYF. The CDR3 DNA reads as TGTGCCAGCAGCCAAGATCCCGCACCGAGGAGGGTATATTCAGGAAACACCATATATTTT.

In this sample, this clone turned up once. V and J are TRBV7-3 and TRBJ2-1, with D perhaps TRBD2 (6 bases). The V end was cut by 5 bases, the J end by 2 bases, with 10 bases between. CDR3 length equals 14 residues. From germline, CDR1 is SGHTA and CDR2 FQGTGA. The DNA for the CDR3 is TGTGCCAGCAGCCGGTCGGGGGCCTACAATGAGCAGTTCTTC. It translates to CASSRSGAYNEQFF.

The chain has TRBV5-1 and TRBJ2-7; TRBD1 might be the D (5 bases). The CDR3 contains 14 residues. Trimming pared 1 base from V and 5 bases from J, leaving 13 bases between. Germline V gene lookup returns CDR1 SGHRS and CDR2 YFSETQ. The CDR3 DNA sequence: TGCGCCAGCAGCTTGACAGGCCTTCGGGACGAGCAGTACTTC. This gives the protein CASSLTGLRDEQYF.

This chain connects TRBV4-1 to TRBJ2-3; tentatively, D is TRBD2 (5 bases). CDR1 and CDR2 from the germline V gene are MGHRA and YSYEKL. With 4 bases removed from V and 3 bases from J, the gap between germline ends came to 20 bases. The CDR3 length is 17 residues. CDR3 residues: CASSLSPGYGQTDTQYF. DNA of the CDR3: TGCGCCAGCAGCCTCTCACCGGGATACGGGCAGACAGATACGCAGTATTTT.

CDR3: CASSFDRSTDTQYF. The CDR3 coding sequence is TGCGCCAGCAGCTTCGACAGGTCCACAGATACGCAGTATTTT. The genes are TRBV5-1 and TRBJ2-3; D possibly corresponds to TRBD1 (6 bases). V lost 2 bases to trimming and J lost 2 bases, with 9 bases between them. Germline CDR1 SGHRS, CDR2 YFSETQ. CDR3 length: 14 residues.

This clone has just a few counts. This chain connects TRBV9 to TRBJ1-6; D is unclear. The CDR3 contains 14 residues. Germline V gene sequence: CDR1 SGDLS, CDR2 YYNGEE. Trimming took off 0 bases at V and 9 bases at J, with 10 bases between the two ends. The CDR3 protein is CASSVALRGSPLHF. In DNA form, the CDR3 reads TGTGCCAGCAGCGTAGCCTTGCGGGGTTCACCCCTCCACTTT. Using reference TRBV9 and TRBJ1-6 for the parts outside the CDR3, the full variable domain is DSGVTQTPKHLITATGQRVTLRCSPRSGDLSVYWYQQSLDQGLQFLIQYYNGEERAKGNILERFSAQQFPDLHSELNLSSLELGDSALYFCASSVALRGSPLHFGNGTRLTVT.

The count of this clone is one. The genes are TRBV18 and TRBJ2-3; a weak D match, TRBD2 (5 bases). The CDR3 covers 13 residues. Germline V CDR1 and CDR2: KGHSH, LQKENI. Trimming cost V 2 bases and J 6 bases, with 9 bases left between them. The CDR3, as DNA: TGTGCCAGCTCACCAGGACCGGGGGATACGCAGTATTTT. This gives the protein CASSPGPGDTQYF.

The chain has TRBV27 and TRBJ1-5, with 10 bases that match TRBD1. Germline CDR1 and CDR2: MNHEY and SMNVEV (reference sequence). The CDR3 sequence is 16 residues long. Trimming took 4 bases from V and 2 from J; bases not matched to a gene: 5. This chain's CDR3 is CASSSHGTGGNQPQHF. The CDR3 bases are TGTGCCAGCAGTTCTCACGGGACAGGGGGCAATCAGCCCCAGCATTTT.

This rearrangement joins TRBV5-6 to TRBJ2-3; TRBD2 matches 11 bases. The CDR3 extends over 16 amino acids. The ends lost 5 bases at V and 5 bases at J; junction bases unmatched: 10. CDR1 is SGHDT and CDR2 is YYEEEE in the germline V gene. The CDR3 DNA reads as TGTGCCAGCAGTCCCACTATAGCGGGGGGGGTAGATACGCAGTATTTT. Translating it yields CASSPTIAGGVDTQYF.

CDR3 region: CASSQGTGNSNQPQHF. CDR3 coding DNA: TGTGCCAGCAGCCAAGGGACAGGGAATAGCAATCAGCCCCAGCATTTT. The chain joins TRBV4-2 to TRBJ1-5; 8 bases align to TRBD1. This CDR3 spans 16 amino acids. CDR1 and CDR2 from the germline V gene are LGHNA and YNFKEQ. J lost 0 bases, V lost 1 base, and 2 bases had no gene match.

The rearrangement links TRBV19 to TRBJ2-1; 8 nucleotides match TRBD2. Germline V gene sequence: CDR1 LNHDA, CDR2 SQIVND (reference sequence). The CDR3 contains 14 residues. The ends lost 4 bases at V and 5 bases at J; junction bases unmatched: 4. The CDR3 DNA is TGTGCCAGTAGTAGAGAGGGACTAGACAATGAGCAGTTCTTC. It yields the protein CASSREGLDNEQFF. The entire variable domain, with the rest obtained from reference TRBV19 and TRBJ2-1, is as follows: DGGITQSPKYLFRKEGQNVTLSCEQNLNHDAMYWYRQDPGQGLRLIYYSQIVNDFQKGDIAEGYSVSREKKESFPLTVTSAQKNPTAFYLCASSREGLDNEQFFGPGTRLTVL.

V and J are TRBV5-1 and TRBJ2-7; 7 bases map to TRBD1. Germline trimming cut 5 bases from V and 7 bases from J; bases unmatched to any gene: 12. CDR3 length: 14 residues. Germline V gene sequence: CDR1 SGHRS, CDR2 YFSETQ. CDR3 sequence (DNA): TGCGCCAGCAGTTACGGACCCTCCAGGGGGGAGCAGTACTTC. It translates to CASSYGPSRGEQYF.